The entry below describes one T cell receptor (beta chain). The sample comes from a study of control samples from healthy donors and cancer patients. The ends were cut back, 5 bases at V and 8 bases at J, with 19 bases in the middle. Germline values: CDR1 SGHAT, CDR2 FQNNGV. This CDR3 comprises 16 residues. Sequencing was performed with immunoSEQ multiplex PCR; in TCRdb, only in-frame clones are kept and a portion is missing. The sample has tens of thousands of clones, around 87% seen once. The clonotype comes from a woman between 35 and 50 years old with lung cancer. The specimen sequenced was PBMCs. V is TRBV11-2 and J is TRBJ1-6; maybe TRBD1 (6 bases). This CDR3 reads CASSAFWAQGDSPLHF. The CDR3 nucleotides are TGTGCCAGCAGCGCGTTTTGGGCACAGGGCGATTCACCCCTCCACTTT.